This T cell receptor beta chain was sequenced in a study of cytomegalovirus exposure and HLA in healthy donors. V lost 4 bases to trimming and J lost 2 bases, with 11 bases between them. CDR1 and CDR2 (germline): MNHEY, SMNVEV (reference sequence). The CDR3 is made up of 15 amino acids. A note on this clone: Its matching antigen is unknown.

Repertoires were generated with immunoSEQ multiplex PCR, while TCRdb's copy carries only in-frame clones and drops some. The sample holds 150,000 to 200,000 clones, 80% to 90% seen once. Whole-study results and caveats: Three CMV-associated chains proved CMV antigen-specific in vitro.

The chain carries TRBV27 and TRBJ1-4; TRBD1 is a possible D gene (5 bases). The sequenced sample was PBMCs. This TCR came from a woman aged 25 to 39 in good health and CMV-seronegative. The CDR3 nucleotides are TGTGCCAGCAGTTCGGCCGGGGCGACTAATGAAAAACTGTTTTTT. It translates to CASSSAGATNEKLFF.